These 18 T cell receptor beta chains share one sample of origin, sequenced in a study of cytomegalovirus exposure and HLA in healthy donors. Primers for the PCR totalled 60 Vbeta and 13 Jbeta. The data were produced by immunoSEQ multiplex PCR, yet TCRdb's version contains in-frame clones alone and is incomplete. The data show fewer than 250,000 clones, 76% seen once. The source material was PBMCs. These receptors were taken from a man aged 18 to 35 in good health and CMV-seronegative.

This clone appeared many times. This chain links TRBV25-1 with TRBJ2-7; the match to TRBD1 covers 9 bases. The trim removed 5 bases at V and 3 bases at J, leaving 11 bases unmatched. This CDR3 has 16 amino acids. The V gene's germline CDR1 is MGHDK and CDR2 SYGVNS. CDR3 protein: CASSPMEGTGIYEQYF. The CDR3 DNA is TGTGCCAGCAGTCCAATGGAAGGGACAGGGATCTACGAGCAGTACTTC.

This chain connects TRBV27 to TRBJ2-7; 9 bases are a match to TRBD1. V dropped 5 bases and J dropped 3; count of bases not matched to a gene: 8. The CDR3 spans 15 residues. Germline V lookup: CDR1 MNHEY, CDR2 SMNVEV (reference sequence). CDR3 coding DNA: TGTGCCAGCAGTCGCCGGACAGGGGACCGCTACGAGCAGTACTTC. Amino acids: CASSRRTGDRYEQYF.

The chain combines TRBV6-1 with TRBJ1-1; 7 nucleotides agree with TRBD1. This CDR3 is 14 amino acids long. V dropped 2 bases and J dropped 6; count of bases not matched to a gene: 6. Germline CDR1 is MNHNS and CDR2 is SASEGT. The CDR3 loop reads CASSEMTGPPEAFF. In DNA, the CDR3 is TGTGCCAGCAGTGAAATGACAGGGCCCCCTGAAGCTTTCTTT.

The V gene is TRBV29-1, the J gene TRBJ1-2; the D gene is possibly TRBD1 (5 bases). The length of the CDR3 is 13 residues. Trimming removed 6 bases from V and 1 base from J, with 12 bases in between. CDR1 SQVTM and CDR2 ANQGSEA come from the germline V gene. The CDR3 DNA reads as TGCAGCGTCGGTCAGCAGGGTAACTATGGCTACACCTTC. This translates into CSVGQQGNYGYTF.

This clone was counted once. The rearrangement uses TRBV9 and TRBJ1-2, with D possibly being TRBD1 (5 bases). The length of the CDR3 is 12 residues. The V and J ends lost 3 bases and 2 bases respectively, with 5 bases between them. The germline CDR1 and CDR2 sequences are SGDLS and YYNGEE. CDR3 protein: CASSGTNYGYTF. As DNA, the CDR3 is TGTGCCAGCAGCGGGACAAACTATGGCTACACCTTC. The complete variable domain, with remaining parts taken from reference TRBV9 and TRBJ1-2, reads DSGVTQTPKHLITATGQRVTLRCSPRSGDLSVYWYQQSLDQGLQFLIQYYNGEERAKGNILERFSAQQFPDLHSELNLSSLELGDSALYFCASSGTNYGYTFGSGTRLTVV.

The chain uses TRBV7-2 and TRBJ1-2; D perhaps matches TRBD1 (6 bases). V shed 5 bases and J shed 3 bases, with 10 bases lying between them. Per germline, CDR1 SGHTA and CDR2 FQGNSA. The CDR3 contains 13 residues. CDR3 DNA sequence: TGTGCCAGCAGCCCTGACAGGCACTATGGCTACACCTTC. This codes for CASSPDRHYGYTF.

The chain has TRBV28 and TRBJ1-4; D might be TRBD1 (6 bases). CDR3 size: 18 residues. Germline V gene sequence: CDR1 MDHEN, CDR2 SYDVKM. The ends were cut back, 4 bases at V and 5 bases at J, with 23 bases in the middle. The CDR3 nucleotides are TGTGCCAGCAGTTCACCCCAGGGGTTAGGTTCAGAAAATGAAAAACTGTTTTTT. Translation gives CASSSPQGLGSENEKLFF.

This clone was seen a handful of times. The chain couples TRBV30 to TRBJ2-2; D is undetermined. The CDR3 spans 13 residues. V lost 3 bases and J 4 bases, leaving 9 bases between the germline ends. In germline, CDR1 is GTSNPN, CDR2 SVGIG (reference sequence). The CDR3 DNA follows: TGTGCCTGGAGGACTTTAGGCACCGGGGAGCTGTTTTTT. It specifies CAWRTLGTGELFF. Full variable domain (remainder filled in from reference TRBV30 and TRBJ2-2): SQTIHQWPATLVQPVGSPLSLECTVEGTSNPNLYWYRQAAGRGLQLLFYSVGIGQISSEVPQNLSASRPQDRQFILSSKKLLLSDSGFYLCAWRTLGTGELFFGEGSRLTVL.

The chain employs TRBV5-1 and TRBJ2-1, with unresolved D. The germline V gene encodes CDR1 SGHRS and CDR2 YFSETQ. This CDR3 comprises 16 residues. The V end lost 4 bases, the J end lost 9 bases, and 23 bases lay between the germline ends. The CDR3 sequence: CASSEVARSARAEQFF. The CDR3 nucleotides read TGCGCCAGCAGCGAGGTGGCTAGGAGTGCCCGCGCTGAGCAGTTCTTC.

The rearrangement joins TRBV2 to TRBJ1-2, with D perhaps TRBD1 (6 bases). V lost 5 bases and J 4 bases, leaving 17 bases between the germline ends. Germline loops: CDR1 SNHLY, CDR2 FYNNEI. The CDR3 length is 15 residues. The CDR3 bases are TGTGCCAGCAGTTCCGGGACACAAAGGGGCTATGGCTACACCTTC. Its translation is CASSSGTQRGYGYTF.

This clone showed up just a few times. This chain uses TRBV2 with TRBJ1-1; D uncertain. This CDR3 contains 15 residues. Trimming took 7 bases from V and 6 from J, leaving 21 bases between them. Germline V lookup: CDR1 SNHLY, CDR2 FYNNEI. The CDR3 is CASIVGSPGSAEAFF. The DNA for the CDR3 is TGTGCCAGCATCGTCGGTTCGCCAGGTAGTGCTGAAGCTTTCTTT.

The rearrangement uses TRBV10-3 and TRBJ2-5, with 7 bases lining up with TRBD1. The germline gives CDR1 ENHRY, CDR2 SYGVKD. CDR3 length: 15 residues. V shed 3 bases, J shed 5 bases, and the junction held 9 bases outside the gene matches. The CDR3 DNA sequence: TGTGCCATCAGTGATCCACAGGGGTTTGGGGAGACCCAGTACTTC. Encoded protein: CAISDPQGFGETQYF.

The count of this clone is one. The chain couples TRBV18 to TRBJ2-7; 7 bases agree with TRBD2. Germline V gives CDR1 KGHSH, CDR2 LQKENI. With 8 bases clipped from V and 5 bases from J, the junction kept 9 bases outside the gene matches. The CDR3 is 13 residues long. Here the CDR3 reads CASRIPTSDEQYF. In DNA form, the CDR3 reads TGTGCCAGCCGAATTCCTACTAGCGACGAGCAGTACTTC.

The chain is built from TRBV9 and TRBJ1-5, with a tentative D call TRBD1 (5 bases). V was shortened by 4 bases and J by 4 bases, with 9 bases between the two germline ends. CDR1 is SGDLS, CDR2 YYNGEE, per germline. The CDR3 is 13 residues long. The DNA for the CDR3 is TGTGCCAGCAGCCCCCAGGGAAATCAGCCCCAGCATTTT. Translated: CASSPQGNQPQHF.

This clone was observed a few times. The chain employs TRBV7-9 and TRBJ2-7; D gene ambiguous. The CDR3 totals 14 residues. Trimming removed 4 bases at V and 0 bases at J, with 10 bases between. Germline-derived CDR1 and CDR2 are SEHNR and FQNEAQ (reference sequence). In DNA form, the CDR3 reads TGTGCCAGCAGCTCCCGGGTCGACTCCTACGAGCAGTACTTC. Translated: CASSSRVDSYEQYF.

As for this clone: A junction boundary mismatches the germline segment, possibly from a read error. This rearrangement joins TRBV30 to TRBJ1-1; no firm D call. The CDR3 loop spans 12 amino acids. The germline CDR1 and CDR2 sequences are GTSNPN and SVGIG (reference sequence). The CDR3 spells CAWSVTLSEAFF. In nucleotides, the CDR3 is TGTGCCTGGAGTGTAACGCTCTCTGAGGCTTTCTTT.

The V gene is TRBV25-1, the J gene TRBJ2-1; D is perhaps TRBD1 (6 bases). Trimming pared 10 bases from V and 12 bases from J, leaving 19 bases between. The germline V gene encodes CDR1 MGHDK and CDR2 SYGVNS. This CDR3 comprises 12 residues. CDR3 region: CATGDTALWQFF. In nucleotides, the CDR3 is TGTGCCACCGGGGACACAGCCCTTTGGCAGTTCTTC. Complete variable domain (other parts from reference TRBV25-1 and TRBJ2-1): EADIYQTPRYLVIGTGKKITLECSQTMGHDKMYWYQQDPGMELHLIHYSYGVNSTEKGDLSSESTVSRIRTEHFPLTLESARPSHTSQYLCATGDTALWQFFGPGTRLTVL.

The J gene is TRBJ2-1, the V gene TRBV5-1, with 9 positions matching TRBD2. This CDR3 contains 16 residues. The V gene end was trimmed by 0 bases and the J gene end by 5 bases; junction bases not matched to a gene: 6. CDR1 and CDR2 (germline): SGHRS, YFSETQ. The CDR3 reads CASSLVPSGVNNEQFF. The CDR3 DNA follows: TGCGCCAGCAGCTTGGTCCCTAGCGGGGTAAACAATGAGCAGTTCTTC.